Following are 23 T cell receptor beta chains from one sample sequenced in a study of cytomegalovirus exposure and HLA in healthy donors (dated by TCRdb to the late 2010s). Libraries came from the immunoSEQ multiplex PCR assay. A mixture of 60 forward primers for TCR Vbeta segments and 13 reverse primers for TCR Jbeta segments was used in the multiplex PCR. The clones in this table, taken by TCRdb from immuneACCESS, are in-frame only. Not every clone is retained; where verified, under half of the shortfall comes from an unresolved V gene, and the cause of the rest is unknown. This sample comprises about 170,000 clones, roughly 71% of them detected only once. Of the sample, more than 1.3% is held by the ten largest clones. Material: PBMCs. The receptor source for this set is a girl aged 5-17 years in good health and CMV-seronegative.

The rearrangement links TRBV4-1 to TRBJ1-2, with TRBD1 as a possible D gene (5 bases). Trimming stripped 0 bases from V and 4 bases from J, with 12 bases between. Germline V gene data show CDR1 as MGHRA and CDR2 as YSYEKL. The CDR3 contains 15 residues. The CDR3: CASSQDWVGGYGYTF. The CDR3 coding sequence is TGCGCCAGCAGCCAAGATTGGGTGGGGGGCTATGGCTACACCTTC.

This clone turned up a few times. The chain employs TRBV5-6 and TRBJ1-1; the D is unclear. This CDR3 is 13 amino acids long. Germline CDR1 reads SGHDT; CDR2 reads YYEEEE. The V gene lost 0 bases and the J gene lost 5 bases, with 8 bases spanning the gap. The CDR3: CASSLAAYTEAFF. The CDR3 bases are TGTGCCAGCAGCTTGGCCGCGTATACTGAAGCTTTCTTT. Drawing the rest from reference TRBV5-6 and TRBJ1-1, the complete variable domain is DAGVTQSPTHLIKTRGQQVTLRCSPKSGHDTVSWYQQALGQGPQFIFQYYEEEERQRGNFPDRFSGHQFPNYSSELNVNALLLGDSALYLCASSLAAYTEAFFGQGTRLTVV.

This clone was detected only a few times. The chain joins TRBV6-5 to TRBJ1-1; D remains unclear. Germline V lookup: CDR1 MNHEY, CDR2 SVGAGI. Trimming cost V 4 bases and J 2 bases, with 8 bases left between them. This CDR3 spans 13 amino acids. CDR3 DNA sequence: TGTGCCAGCAGTTGGGGAGGAAACACTGAAGCTTTCTTT. Its translation is CASSWGGNTEAFF.

The chain joins TRBV7-2 to TRBJ2-7; maybe TRBD1 (5 bases). Trimming pared 4 bases from V and 4 bases from J, leaving 8 bases between. The CDR3 has 12 amino acids. Germline-derived CDR1 and CDR2 are SGHTA and FQGNSA. The CDR3 loop is CASSSQGYEQYF. In DNA form, the CDR3 reads TGTGCCAGCAGCTCCCAGGGATACGAGCAGTACTTC.

This clone was counted only a few times. The chain has TRBV6-1 and TRBJ2-3; 7 bases are a match to TRBD2. With 6 bases clipped from V and 4 bases from J, the junction kept 10 bases outside the gene matches. Per the germline V gene, CDR1 is MNHNS and CDR2 is SASEGT. The CDR3 consists of 15 residues. CDR3 protein: CASRQSGAGPDTQYF. The CDR3 nucleotides read TGTGCCAGCAGACAAAGCGGGGCGGGGCCAGATACGCAGTATTTT.

V gene TRBV6-5 combines with J gene TRBJ1-6; no reliable D call. Trimming pared 2 bases from V and 6 bases from J, leaving 2 bases between. The CDR3 extends over 12 amino acids. CDR1 MNHEY and CDR2 SVGAGI come from the germline V gene. CDR3 in amino acids: CASSYRNSPLHF. CDR3 nucleotide sequence: TGTGCCAGCAGTTACCGTAATTCACCCCTCCACTTT.

The chain combines TRBV7-3 with TRBJ1-1, with D unclear. V was clipped by 0 bases and J by 1 base, with 12 bases between them. Germline loops: CDR1 SGHTA, CDR2 FQGTGA. This CDR3 is built from 16 residues. The CDR3 here is CASSLTRVARNTEAFF. The CDR3 DNA follows: TGTGCCAGCAGCTTAACCCGGGTGGCCAGGAACACTGAAGCTTTCTTT.

This clone was detected only a few times. This chain uses TRBV5-1 with TRBJ1-5, with 7 positions matching TRBD1. The V segment lost 3 bases and the J segment 4 bases; nucleotides outside the gene matches: 4. Germline V lookup: CDR1 SGHRS, CDR2 YFSETQ. The CDR3 consists of 14 residues. The CDR3 sequence: CASSSGTANQPQHF. CDR3 bases: TGCGCCAGCAGCTCCGGGACAGCAAATCAGCCCCAGCATTTT.

This chain uses TRBV7-2 with TRBJ1-6; tentative D call: TRBD1 (5 bases). The CDR3 has 16 residues. Trimming left V 6 bases short and J 10 bases short, with 22 bases between. Germline values: CDR1 SGHTA, CDR2 FQGNSA. The DNA for the CDR3 is TGTGCCAGCAGTTCCCCCGTGGGGGGAGGTGGCTCACCCCTCCACTTT. This gives the protein CASSSPVGGGGSPLHF. Supplemented by reference TRBV7-2 and TRBJ1-6, the full variable domain reads GAGVSQSPSNKVTEKGKDVELRCDPISGHTALYWYRQSLGQGLEFLIYFQGNSAPDKSGLPSDRFSAERTGGSVSTLTIQRTQQEDSAVYLCASSSPVGGGGSPLHFGNGTRLTVT.

The chain recombines TRBV6-1 with TRBJ1-5; D uncertain. V was cut by 4 bases and J by 3 bases, with 10 bases left in between. Germline assignment: CDR1 MNHNS and CDR2 SASEGT. CDR3 length equals 14 residues. The CDR3 loop is CASSGGSNNQPQHF. In DNA, the CDR3 is TGTGCCAGCAGTGGAGGCAGCAACAATCAGCCCCAGCATTTT.

As for this clone: An end of the junction does not agree with germline; a read error may underlie this. This sequence joins TRBV7-7 and TRBJ2-5; weak D call: TRBD2 (6 bases). This CDR3 is 13 amino acids long. Germline values: CDR1 SSHAT, CDR2 FNYEAQ (reference sequence). In DNA form, the CDR3 reads TGTGCTAGCAGCCCGGGAGTCGAAGCGACCCAGTACTTC. As protein: CASSPGVEATQYF.

The chain is built from TRBV9 and TRBJ1-3, with D possibly being TRBD1 (5 bases). In germline, CDR1 is SGDLS, CDR2 YYNGEE. CDR3 length: 15 residues. With 0 bases removed from V and 4 bases from J, the gap between germline ends came to 11 bases. CDR3 region: CASSVAPGPGNTIYF. The CDR3 bases are TGTGCCAGCAGCGTAGCCCCAGGGCCGGGAAACACCATATATTTT.

The chain couples TRBV6-6 to TRBJ1-5; 9 nucleotides match TRBD1. This CDR3 is 16 amino acids long. V lost 4 bases to trimming and J lost 6 bases; unmatched junction nucleotides: 10. Germline-derived CDR1 and CDR2 are MNHNY and SVGAGI (reference sequence). CDR3 residues: CASSFSGQGSGQPQHF. The CDR3 DNA follows: TGTGCCAGCAGTTTCTCAGGACAGGGGTCAGGTCAGCCCCAGCATTTT.

The genes are TRBV6-4 and TRBJ2-3; 12 bases are a match to TRBD2. After removal of 3 bases from V and 2 bases from J, the junction contained 3 bases not matched to a gene. Germline CDR1 MRHNA, CDR2 SNTAGT. This CDR3 has 16 amino acids. The CDR3, as DNA: TGTGCCAGCAGTGAGGCTAGCGGGGGGGCCACAGATACGCAGTATTTT. This sequence encodes CASSEASGGATDTQYF.

The table lists this clone with a count of one. The chain recombines TRBV4-1 with TRBJ2-3; TRBD2 matches at 14 bases. V was pared by 3 bases and J by 4 bases, with 6 bases of the junction left unmatched. There are 17 residues in the CDR3. Germline assignment: CDR1 MGHRA and CDR2 YSYEKL. As DNA, the CDR3 is TGCGCCAGCAGCCAGACTAGCGGGGGGGCCAATGCAGATACGCAGTATTTT. Protein: CASSQTSGGANADTQYF.

J is TRBJ1-6 and V is TRBV7-9; D call uncertain. This CDR3 contains 12 residues. Trimming removed 3 bases at V and 10 bases at J, with 7 bases between. Germline V gene data show CDR1 as SEHNR and CDR2 as FQNEAQ (reference sequence). The CDR3 DNA reads TGTGCCAGCAGCTTCGGGTTGTCACCCCTCCACTTT. This sequence encodes CASSFGLSPLHF.

The rearrangement links TRBV5-5 to TRBJ1-6; 11 bases fit TRBD1. V gave up 3 bases and J gave up 9 bases; unmatched junction bases: 2. The CDR3 has 14 residues. Germline V CDR1 and CDR2: SGHKS, YYEKEE (reference sequence). CDR3 DNA sequence: TGTGCCAGCAGCTCCGGGACAGGGGGTTCACCCCTCCACTTT. It codes for CASSSGTGGSPLHF.

V usage is TRBV25-1 and J usage is TRBJ2-1; 9 nucleotides match TRBD2. The V gene end was trimmed by 5 bases and the J gene end by 7 bases; junction bases not matched to a gene: 12. Germline assignment: CDR1 MGHDK and CDR2 SYGVNS. This CDR3 is built from 16 residues. CDR3 region: CASSSPGTSIINEQFF. CDR3 in DNA: TGTGCCAGCAGTTCCCCCGGGACTAGCATAATAAATGAGCAGTTCTTC.

This clone has just a few counts. This rearrangement joins TRBV14 to TRBJ2-7; D is possibly TRBD2 (6 bases). This CDR3 is 13 amino acids long. Trimming took off 3 bases at V and 6 bases at J, with 12 bases between the two ends. From germline, CDR1 is SGHDN and CDR2 FVKESK. The CDR3 spells CASSQGGLAEQYF. For the CDR3, the DNA is TGTGCCAGCAGCCAGGGAGGCCTAGCCGAGCAGTACTTC.

The chain uses TRBV5-6 and TRBJ2-2; a possible D gene is TRBD1 (6 bases). CDR1 SGHDT and CDR2 YYEEEE come from the germline V gene. The CDR3 is 13 amino acids. The V gene lost 6 bases and the J gene lost 6 bases, with 12 bases spanning the gap. The CDR3 sequence is CASTDRSAGELFF. The CDR3 nucleotides are TGTGCCAGCACAGACAGGAGTGCCGGGGAGCTGTTTTTT.

The V and J genes are TRBV19 and TRBJ1-5; D may be TRBD1 (5 bases). Trimming removed 0 bases at V and 5 bases at J, with 11 bases between. Germline V gene sequence: CDR1 LNHDA, CDR2 SQIVND (reference sequence). CDR3 size: 15 residues. CDR3 DNA: TGTGCCAGTAGTATAGATCCCAGGGCGGATCAGCCCCAGCATTTT. It specifies CASSIDPRADQPQHF.

The J gene is TRBJ1-1, the V gene TRBV5-1; the match to TRBD1 covers 8 bases. The CDR3 consists of 12 residues. The germline V gene has CDR1 SGHRS and CDR2 YFSETQ. V trimming: 3 bases; J trimming: 10 bases; junction bases outside the gene matches: 5. The CDR3 region has the DNA TGCGCCAGCAGCTACGGACAGGGAGGAGCTTTCTTT. Amino acid sequence: CASSYGQGGAFF.

The chain combines TRBV6-5 with TRBJ1-1; tentatively, D is TRBD1 (5 bases). CDR3 size: 14 residues. The germline CDR1 and CDR2 sequences are MNHEY and SVGAGI. Trimming took off 5 bases at V and 1 base at J, with 11 bases between the two ends. In DNA form, the CDR3 reads TGTGCCAGCAGTCCGACAGACTCGAACACTGAAGCTTTCTTT. As protein: CASSPTDSNTEAFF.